This T cell receptor beta chain is drawn from a study of response to subunit inactivated influenza vaccine. Study-wide findings and caveats: Each seasonal flu vaccination may recruit only limited new T cells, authors suggested.

One entry per CDR3 protein, called by TCRdb with MiXCR from the RT-PCR reads. The sample carries hundreds of thousands of distinct CDR3 sequences, about 15% recorded once. As for this clonotype: The antigen is not known.

The ends were cut back, 2 bases at V and 12 bases at J, with 13 bases in the middle. This CDR3 region has 12 residues. CDR1 MNHEY and CDR2 SVGEGT come from the germline V gene. The rearrangement joins TRBV6-2 or TRBV6-3 to TRBJ2-5; D call uncertain. The sequence was collected from a middle-aged man who received an inactivated influenza vaccine. Source: PBMCs from blood, taken about 13 days after vaccination. The CDR3 is CASSYGEGIKYF. The CDR3 nucleotides read TGTGCCAGCAGTTACGGTGAAGGGATAAAGTACTTC.